Following are 32 T cell receptor beta chains from one sample sequenced in a study of PD-1 and CTLA-4 blockade in melanoma. Clones were sequenced by immunoSEQ multiplex PCR, and TCRdb holds only the in-frame ones, with some missing. Of approximately 33,000 clones in the sample, more than 85% were seen once. The starting material was CD8+ T cells from peripheral blood, obtained from a patient given anti-PD-1 treatment. The origin of the receptors is a human donor with melanoma.

The rearrangement links TRBV14 to TRBJ2-1, with D possibly matching TRBD2 (6 bases). Looked up from germline, CDR1 is SGHDN and CDR2 is FVKESK. Trimming took 4 bases from V and 0 from J, leaving 16 bases between them. This CDR3 is 17 amino acids long. CDR3 protein: CASSPDLAASSYNEQFF. The CDR3 region has the DNA TGTGCCAGCAGCCCCGATTTAGCGGCGAGCTCCTACAATGAGCAGTTCTTC.

The rearrangement links TRBV9 to TRBJ2-6; tentative D call: TRBD1 (6 bases). CDR3 length: 16 residues. Germline V lookup: CDR1 SGDLS, CDR2 YYNGEE. V gave up 0 bases and J gave up 2 bases, with 9 bases separating them. The CDR3 sequence: CASSVGDRPGANVLTF. The CDR3 DNA sequence: TGTGCCAGCAGCGTAGGAGACAGGCCTGGGGCCAACGTCCTGACTTTC. The whole variable domain, remainder taken from reference TRBV9 and TRBJ2-6, is DSGVTQTPKHLITATGQRVTLRCSPRSGDLSVYWYQQSLDQGLQFLIQYYNGEERAKGNILERFSAQQFPDLHSELNLSSLELGDSALYFCASSVGDRPGANVLTFGAGSRLTVL.

This clone was detected once. The CDR3 sequence: CASSLAGKNTGELFF. As DNA, the CDR3 is TGTGCCAGCAGCTTAGCTGGAAAGAACACCGGGGAGCTGTTTTTT. The V call is TRBV13, the J call TRBJ2-2; D uncertain. Trimming removed 1 base from V and 1 base from J, with 7 bases in between. The CDR3 covers 15 residues. The germline CDR1 and CDR2 sequences are PRHDT and FYEKMQ (reference sequence). Combining the CDR3 with reference TRBV13 and TRBJ2-2 gives the whole variable domain AAGVIQSPRHLIKEKRETATLKCYPIPRHDTVYWYQQGPGQDPQFLISFYEKMQSDKGSIPDRFSAQQFSDYHSELNMSSLELGDSALYFCASSLAGKNTGELFFGEGSRLTVL.

J is TRBJ2-7 and V is TRBV2, with no clear D. Trimming stripped 6 bases from V and 8 bases from J, with 11 bases between. CDR1 is SNHLY, CDR2 FYNNEI, per germline. CDR3 size: 11 residues. The CDR3 sequence is CASRPDEKQYF. The DNA of the CDR3 is TGTGCCAGCAGACCGGACGAGAAGCAGTACTTC.

V and J are TRBV3-1 (or the pseudogene TRBV3-2) and TRBJ1-1; D remains ambiguous. The CDR3 consists of 17 residues. CDR1 is LGHDT and CDR2 is YNNKEL in the germline V gene (reference sequence). With 3 bases removed from V and 4 bases from J, the gap between germline ends came to 21 bases. This CDR3 is CASSHVGGFGLGTEAFF. The CDR3 DNA sequence: TGTGCCAGCAGCCATGTAGGAGGGTTCGGACTTGGCACTGAAGCTTTCTTT.

This chain links TRBV24-1 with TRBJ2-3; 8 bases fit TRBD2. The trim removed 0 bases at V and 4 bases at J, leaving 8 bases unmatched. This CDR3 has 17 residues. Germline V lookup: CDR1 KGHDR, CDR2 SFDVKD. This CDR3 is CATSDLSGGSIADTQYF. For the CDR3, the DNA is TGTGCCACCAGTGATTTGAGCGGGGGCTCTATCGCAGATACGCAGTATTTT.

The V and J genes are TRBV27 and TRBJ2-7, with D perhaps assigned TRBD1 or TRBD2 (6 bases each). Germline V CDR1 and CDR2: MNHEY, SMNVEV (reference sequence). V lost 6 bases and J lost 3, with 15 bases in between. The length of the CDR3 is 14 residues. CDR3 sequence: CASSPQGGNYEQYF. The CDR3 DNA is TGTGCCAGCAGCCCTCAAGGGGGGAACTACGAGCAGTACTTC.

On this clone itself: This same CDR3 is encoded by further DNA sequences in the sample. V and J are TRBV27 and TRBJ1-4; TRBD1 matches 9 bases. In germline, CDR1 is MNHEY, CDR2 SMNVEV (reference sequence). The CDR3 length is 12 residues. V dropped 5 bases and J dropped 10; count of bases not matched to a gene: 2. The CDR3 loop is CASSPDRGKLFF. The CDR3 DNA reads TGTGCCAGCAGTCCGGACAGGGGAAAACTGTTTTTT.

This rearrangement joins TRBV4-1 to TRBJ2-1; TRBD2 is a possible D gene (5 bases). The germline V and J ends were trimmed by 0 bases and 5 bases, with 11 bases remaining between them. The CDR3 spans 15 residues. CDR1 is MGHRA, CDR2 YSYEKL, per germline. The CDR3 protein is CASSQEGRADNEQFF. CDR3 sequence (DNA): TGCGCCAGCAGCCAAGAAGGTCGAGCGGACAATGAGCAGTTCTTC.

The V call is TRBV4-2, the J call TRBJ2-4, with 14 bases identical to TRBD2. The CDR3 contains 18 residues. Germline V CDR1 and CDR2: LGHNA, YNFKEQ. With V trimmed by 0 bases and J by 6 bases, 7 bases remained unmatched. The CDR3 reads CASSQEGTSGSPGNIQYF. The CDR3 DNA sequence: TGTGCCAGCAGCCAAGAAGGGACTAGCGGGAGCCCGGGAAACATTCAGTACTTC.

V and J are TRBV15 and TRBJ2-3; 12 bases match TRBD2. Trimming at V came to 8 bases and at J to 3 bases, leaving 6 bases not matched to a gene. There are 15 residues in the CDR3. Germline V lookup: CDR1 LNHNV, CDR2 YYDKDF (reference sequence). CDR3 in amino acids: CATHRTSGETDTQYF. The DNA of the CDR3 is TGTGCCACCCACCGGACTAGCGGGGAGACAGATACGCAGTATTTT.

The chain links TRBV6-1 to TRBJ2-1, with 14 bases matching TRBD2. This CDR3 region has 15 residues. The V gene end was trimmed by 1 base and the J gene end by 8 bases; junction bases not matched to a gene: 1. The germline V gene encodes CDR1 MNHNS and CDR2 SASEGT. The CDR3 region has the DNA TGTGCCAGCAGTGAAGAGACTAGCGGGAGGGATGAGCAGTTCTTC. It codes for CASSEETSGRDEQFF.

V and J are TRBV29-1 and TRBJ2-1; TRBD1 or TRBD2 may be the D gene (5 bases each). The CDR3 has 13 amino acids. The V end was cut by 3 bases, the J end by 4 bases, with 10 bases between. CDR1 SQVTM and CDR2 ANQGSEA come from the germline V gene. This chain's CDR3 is CSVEGESYNEQFF. Here the CDR3 DNA reads TGCAGCGTTGAGGGGGAAAGTTACAATGAGCAGTTCTTC.

The V and J genes are TRBV19 and TRBJ1-1; 9 positions match TRBD1. The V gene's germline CDR1 is LNHDA and CDR2 SQIVND (reference sequence). V shed 6 bases and J 4 bases; nucleotides not matched to a gene: 3. The CDR3 length is 13 residues. The DNA of the CDR3 is TGTGCCAGTAGCTCGACAGGGGGCACTGAAGCTTTCTTT. Protein: CASSSTGGTEAFF.

This clone was picked up one time. The J gene is TRBJ1-2, the V gene TRBV28, with 7 bases lining up with TRBD1. After removal of 5 bases from V and 6 bases from J, the junction contained 6 bases not matched to a gene. Germline V gene sequence: CDR1 MDHEN, CDR2 SYDVKM. The CDR3 spans 13 residues. CDR3 sequence (DNA): TGTGCCAGCAGTCTAGACAGGGCTGATGGCTACACCTTC. Its translation is CASSLDRADGYTF.

CDR3: CAWNGGEGTEAFF. In nucleotides, the CDR3 is TGTGCCTGGAACGGGGGCGAGGGCACTGAAGCTTTCTTT. This chain links TRBV30 with TRBJ1-1, with D perhaps matching TRBD1 (6 bases). V dropped 4 bases and J dropped 4 bases, with 13 bases sitting between them. The CDR3 sequence is 13 residues long. Germline V gene data show CDR1 as GTSNPN and CDR2 as SVGIG (reference sequence).

The V call is TRBV19, the J call TRBJ1-2; tentative D call: TRBD1 (5 bases). V lost 5 bases and J lost 5, with 18 bases in between. The germline V gene has CDR1 LNHDA and CDR2 SQIVND (reference sequence). The CDR3 has 15 amino acids. CDR3 bases: TGTGCCAGTAGTGGGGCGGTCGGCCCCTTTTATGGCTACACCTTC. As protein: CASSGAVGPFYGYTF.

The chain joins TRBV12-5 to TRBJ1-1, with D maybe TRBD1 (5 bases). Trimming removed 3 bases from V and 7 bases from J, with 15 bases in between. The CDR3 covers 14 residues. Germline CDR1 and CDR2: LGHNT and FRNRAP. CDR3 bases: TGTGCTAGTGGTTTAGGGCTGGGGGTAGGTGAAGCTTTCTTT. It yields the protein CASGLGLGVGEAFF.

The chain links TRBV27 to TRBJ1-1; D remains ambiguous. V lost 11 bases to trimming and J lost 4 bases, with 17 bases between them. Germline CDR1 and CDR2: MNHEY and SMNVEV (reference sequence). The CDR3 has 13 residues. CDR3 amino acids: CACQAVSSTEAFF. CDR3 bases: TGTGCCTGCCAGGCTGTTTCGAGCACTGAAGCTTTCTTT.

This clone was recorded once. This chain uses TRBV15 with TRBJ1-2, with 8 bases fitting TRBD1. Germline-derived CDR1 and CDR2 are LNHNV and YYDKDF (reference sequence). This CDR3 has 11 amino acids. With V trimmed by 9 bases and J by 8 bases, 5 bases remained unmatched. The CDR3 DNA sequence: TGTGCCACGCAGACAGGGGACGGCTACACCTTC. Translating gives CATQTGDGYTF. Full variable domain (rest looked up from reference TRBV15 and TRBJ1-2): DAMVIQNPRYQVTQFGKPVTLSCSQTLNHNVMYWYQQKSSQAPKLLFHYYDKDFNNEADTPDNFQSRRPNTSFCFLDIRSPGLGDTAMYLCATQTGDGYTFGSGTRLTVV.

The chain employs TRBV7-6 and TRBJ1-1; no firm D call. CDR1 is SGHVS and CDR2 is FNYEAQ in the germline V gene. The CDR3 sequence is 13 residues long. V lost 4 bases and J 3 bases, leaving 9 bases between the germline ends. The CDR3 bases are TGTGCCAGCAGCTCCGCTTTGGACACTGAAGCTTTCTTT. Its translation is CASSSALDTEAFF.

This chain uses TRBV18 with TRBJ1-2, with 9 bases that match TRBD1. Germline CDR1 reads KGHSH; CDR2 reads LQKENI. This CDR3 has 15 amino acids. Trimming removed 5 bases from V and 3 bases from J; junction bases left unmatched: 7. CDR3 sequence reads: CASSSRQGVDYGYTF. In DNA form, the CDR3 reads TGTGCCAGCTCATCACGACAGGGGGTTGACTATGGCTACACCTTC.

There are a few counts of this clone. The chain is built from TRBV27 and TRBJ2-7; 12 positions match TRBD1. Trimming removed 6 bases from V and 9 bases from J; junction bases left unmatched: 3. Germline V lookup: CDR1 MNHEY, CDR2 SMNVEV (reference sequence). CDR3 length: 12 amino acids. CDR3 loop: CASRGQGARQYF. The CDR3 nucleotides are TGTGCCAGCAGGGGACAGGGGGCGAGGCAGTACTTC.

The chain couples TRBV14 to TRBJ1-1; the match to TRBD1 covers 8 bases. The germline V gene has CDR1 SGHDN and CDR2 FVKESK. There are 13 residues in the CDR3. J lost 8 bases, V lost 6 bases, and 8 bases had no gene match. In DNA form, the CDR3 reads TGTGCCAGCAGAGACCTGGGACAGGAAGAAGCTTTCTTT. Translating it yields CASRDLGQEEAFF.

The V and J genes are TRBV28 and TRBJ2-7; 7 bases map to TRBD2. J lost 2 bases, V lost 6 bases, and 7 bases had no gene match. This CDR3 comprises 14 residues. Germline CDR1 MDHEN, CDR2 SYDVKM. CDR3 sequence (DNA): TGTGCCAGCAGGGGTCGACTAGCCCCCTACGAGCAGTACTTC. Residues: CASRGRLAPYEQYF.

This clone was detected a few times. The J gene is TRBJ2-7, the V gene TRBV28; 13 bases are shared with TRBD2. Unmatched junction bases numbered 3, after V lost 5 bases and J lost 2 bases. CDR1 is MDHEN, CDR2 SYDVKM, per germline. This CDR3 region has 15 residues. Written as DNA, the CDR3 is TGTGCCAGCAGTGGGACTAGCGGGAACCCCTACGAGCAGTACTTC. It codes for CASSGTSGNPYEQYF.

The chain carries TRBV30 and TRBJ1-5; 9 bases map to TRBD1. Germline V gene data show CDR1 as GTSNPN and CDR2 as SVGIG (reference sequence). The V gene end was trimmed by 4 bases and the J gene end by 0 bases; junction bases not matched to a gene: 4. The CDR3 loop spans 15 amino acids. CDR3 loop: CAWTLGQGSNQPQHF. For the CDR3, the DNA is TGTGCCTGGACCCTGGGACAGGGTAGCAATCAGCCCCAGCATTTT.

The rearrangement links TRBV27 to TRBJ2-7; 9 bases are shared with TRBD1. The CDR3 loop spans 14 amino acids. Losses at the gene ends were 6 bases for V and 6 bases for J; bases not matched to a gene: 9. Germline lookup yields CDR1 MNHEY and CDR2 SMNVEV (reference sequence). The chain's CDR3 is CASSPGQGRREQYF. The CDR3 DNA sequence: TGTGCCAGCAGCCCGGGACAGGGAAGGCGCGAGCAGTACTTC.

This chain joins TRBV7-9 and TRBJ1-4; D gene unclear. CDR3 length: 13 amino acids. The germline V and J ends were trimmed by 2 bases and 5 bases, with 6 bases remaining between them. Germline V lookup: CDR1 SEHNR, CDR2 FQNEAQ (reference sequence). CDR3: CASSLPTNEKLFF. For the CDR3, the DNA is TGTGCCAGCAGCTTACCTACGAATGAAAAACTGTTTTTT. The full variable domain, with the rest looked up from reference TRBV7-9 and TRBJ1-4, is DTGVSQNPRHKITKRGQNVTFRCDPISEHNRLYWYRQTLGQGPEFLTYFQNEAQLEKSRLLSDRFSAERPKGSFSTLEIQRTEQGDSAMYLCASSLPTNEKLFFGSGTQLSVL.

This chain joins TRBV27 and TRBJ1-5; D is undetermined. The CDR3 extends over 13 amino acids. Germline CDR1 and CDR2: MNHEY and SMNVEV (reference sequence). The ends were cut back, 3 bases at V and 2 bases at J, with 5 bases in the middle. This chain's CDR3 is CASSFDRNQPQHF. The CDR3 nucleotides read TGTGCCAGCAGTTTCGATCGCAATCAGCCCCAGCATTTT.

DNA for the CDR3: TGTGCCACCAGTGCCCCCCGGGAGCAAGAGACCCAGTACTTC. Amino acids: CATSAPREQETQYF. The V gene is TRBV24-1, the J gene TRBJ2-5, with D perhaps matching TRBD2 (6 bases). With 5 bases removed from V and 2 bases from J, the gap between germline ends came to 11 bases. The CDR3 has 14 amino acids. Germline V gene sequence: CDR1 KGHDR, CDR2 SFDVKD.

This chain joins TRBV7-8 and TRBJ2-3; 10 bases are shared with TRBD2. V was clipped by 4 bases and J by 2 bases; unmatched bases: 9. Germline CDR1 is SGHVS and CDR2 is FQNEAQ. The CDR3 covers 17 residues. CDR3 amino acids: CASSSHQREGITDTQYF. The DNA for the CDR3 is TGTGCCAGCAGCTCACACCAGCGGGAGGGTATCACAGATACGCAGTATTTT.